These 18 T cell receptor beta chains came from one sample sequenced in a study of shared clonotypes between healthy human individuals. The protocol was immunoSEQ multiplex PCR, while the TCRdb copy is restricted to in-frame clones and leaves out a portion. The sample contains a few million clones, more than 80% of which appear only once. Sequenced sample: naive CD4+ T cells sorted from blood. The subset denotes: CD45RA+ positively selected. These receptors were collected from a man between 18 and 29 years old in good health.

The genes are TRBV4-2 and TRBJ2-3; 8 bases match TRBD2. Germline CDR1 LGHNA, CDR2 YNFKEQ. The CDR3 is made up of 21 amino acids. J was trimmed by 4 bases and V by 1 base; bases with no gene match: 22. The CDR3 is CASSQGPGGDPPSSAADTQYF. CDR3 bases: TGTGCCAGCAGCCAAGGACCCGGGGGGGACCCCCCCTCCTCTGCTGCAGATACGCAGTATTTT.

Regarding this clone: The same CDR3 arises from other DNA sequences in this sample as well. The chain joins TRBV28 to TRBJ2-7, with D possibly matching TRBD1 (5 bases). V gave up 5 bases and J gave up 5 bases, with 10 bases separating them. CDR3 length equals 12 residues. Germline CDR1 MDHEN, CDR2 SYDVKM. The CDR3 DNA reads as TGTGCCAGCAGTCTTCAGGGTGACGAGCAGTACTTC. This gives the protein CASSLQGDEQYF.

Details on this clone: The same CDR3 can be traced to other DNA sequences in this sample. The genes are TRBV9 and TRBJ2-1; 8 nucleotides match TRBD2. Germline lookup yields CDR1 SGDLS and CDR2 YYNGEE. The CDR3 has 15 amino acids. Trimming at V came to 2 bases and at J to 3 bases, leaving 4 bases not matched to a gene. The CDR3 DNA reads as TGTGCCAGCAGCGTTCTAGCGGGCTTCTACAATGAGCAGTTCTTC. Protein: CASSVLAGFYNEQFF.

The chain links TRBV5-4 to TRBJ2-5; 14 bases match TRBD2. Germline V CDR1 and CDR2: SGHNT, YYREEE (reference sequence). The CDR3 covers 18 residues. Trimming took 2 bases from V and 3 from J; bases not matched to a gene: 9. The CDR3 DNA is TGTGCCAGCAGCTTCGGTCGACTAGCGGGAGGGTCCGAAGAGACCCAGTACTTC. Translated: CASSFGRLAGGSEETQYF.

V is TRBV11-3 and J is TRBJ2-1; D tentatively reads TRBD1 or TRBD2 (5 bases each). Between the trimmed V and J ends, which lost 3 bases and 10 bases, there was a span of 10 bases. CDR1 SGHNT and CDR2 YENEEA come from the germline V gene. This CDR3 region has 12 residues. As DNA, the CDR3 is TGTGCCAGCAGCTTGAGGGGCGGCGAGCAGTTCTTC. Residues: CASSLRGGEQFF.

A remark on this clone: The sample has other DNA sequences that encode this CDR3 too. The rearrangement joins TRBV10-3 to TRBJ1-4; a possible D gene is TRBD1 (5 bases). Trimming pared 4 bases from V and 8 bases from J, leaving 8 bases between. CDR3 size: 12 residues. The germline CDR1 and CDR2 sequences are ENHRY and SYGVKD. CDR3 sequence: CAISGRGEKLFF. CDR3 in DNA: TGTGCCATCAGTGGCCGGGGCGAAAAACTGTTTTTT.

The rearrangement joins TRBV5-1 to TRBJ1-1; perhaps TRBD1 as D (5 bases). The CDR3 is made up of 15 amino acids. The V and J ends lost 4 bases and 4 bases respectively, with 17 bases between them. The germline gives CDR1 SGHRS, CDR2 YFSETQ. The CDR3 bases are TGCGCCAGCAGCCCGGGGGTGGCAGGGACCACTGAAGCTTTCTTT. It encodes CASSPGVAGTTEAFF.

The chain uses TRBV7-9 and TRBJ2-7; TRBD1 matches at 7 bases. V trimming: 4 bases; J trimming: 6 bases; junction bases outside the gene matches: 9. Germline V gene data show CDR1 as SEHNR and CDR2 as FQNEAQ (reference sequence). The CDR3 is made up of 14 amino acids. For the CDR3, the DNA is TGTGCCAGCAGCTCGAACATTAGGGGGCCCGAGCAGTACTTC. Its translation is CASSSNIRGPEQYF. Combining the CDR3 with reference TRBV7-9 and TRBJ2-7 gives the whole variable domain DTGVSQNPRHKITKRGQNVTFRCDPISEHNRLYWYRQTLGQGPEFLTYFQNEAQLEKSRLLSDRFSAERPKGSFSTLEIQRTEQGDSAMYLCASSSNIRGPEQYFGPGTRLTVT.

The rearrangement uses TRBV18 and TRBJ2-7, with a weak D call TRBD1 (7 bases). The germline V and J ends were trimmed by 6 bases and 3 bases, with 18 bases remaining between them. The CDR3 is 15 residues long. The germline V gene has CDR1 KGHSH and CDR2 LQKENI. Here the CDR3 reads CASSEAAGQSYEQYF. CDR3 nucleotide sequence: TGTGCCAGCTCTGAAGCGGCGGGACAGAGCTACGAGCAGTACTTC.

This clone has just a few counts. The chain combines TRBV29-1 with TRBJ1-2; tentative D call: TRBD1 (5 bases). V was trimmed by 3 bases and J by 3 bases, leaving 14 bases between them. The CDR3 extends over 14 amino acids. Germline values: CDR1 SQVTM, CDR2 ANQGSEA. CDR3 amino acids: CSVETTEKHYGYTF. In DNA, the CDR3 is TGCAGCGTTGAGACGACAGAGAAGCACTATGGCTACACCTTC.

With respect to this clone: Other DNA sequences in the same sample also yield this CDR3. This chain links TRBV9 with TRBJ2-5; no reliable D call. Per the germline V gene, CDR1 is SGDLS and CDR2 is YYNGEE. V dropped 0 bases and J dropped 1 base, with 7 bases sitting between them. The CDR3 is 14 residues long. The chain's CDR3 is CASSVGRSQETQYF. CDR3 DNA: TGTGCCAGCAGCGTAGGACGATCCCAAGAGACCCAGTACTTC.

This clone has just a few counts. Distinct nucleotide sequences in the sample also encode this CDR3. V gene TRBV4-1 combines with J gene TRBJ1-5; D unclear. Looked up from germline, CDR1 is MGHRA and CDR2 is YSYEKL. The ends were cut back, 0 bases at V and 4 bases at J, with 4 bases in the middle. The CDR3 is 13 residues long. CDR3: CASSQELNQPQHF. The CDR3 nucleotides are TGCGCCAGCAGCCAAGAACTTAATCAGCCCCAGCATTTT.

V gene TRBV28 combines with J gene TRBJ2-1, with a weak D call TRBD1 (6 bases). V gave up 5 bases and J gave up 8 bases, with 19 bases separating them. The CDR3 has 15 amino acids. CDR1 and CDR2 from the germline V gene are MDHEN and SYDVKM. CDR3 in DNA: TGTGCCAGCAGTCCGACAGGTATACGAGGCGATGAGCAGTTCTTC. Translation: CASSPTGIRGDEQFF.

The J gene is TRBJ2-7, the V gene TRBV11-2; 7 bases line up with TRBD1. V lost 5 bases, J lost 5 bases, and 12 bases stayed unmatched. This CDR3 is 15 amino acids long. In germline, CDR1 is SGHAT, CDR2 FQNNGV. The CDR3 nucleotides read TGTGCCAGCAGCAACAGGGGTTTCGGATTCGACGAGCAGTACTTC. Its protein is CASSNRGFGFDEQYF.

The V and J genes are TRBV5-6 and TRBJ2-1; no reliable D call. Per germline, CDR1 SGHDT and CDR2 YYEEEE. With 3 bases removed from V and 13 bases from J, the gap between germline ends came to 14 bases. This CDR3 is built from 12 residues. This CDR3 is CASSWGLIGQFF. The CDR3 bases are TGTGCCAGCAGCTGGGGTTTGATCGGACAGTTCTTC.

This clone has a single count. This specimen includes other DNA sequences encoding the same CDR3. This chain connects TRBV7-9 to TRBJ2-3, with a possible D match to TRBD2 (6 bases). The CDR3 is 15 amino acids. Germline V lookup: CDR1 SEHNR, CDR2 FQNEAQ (reference sequence). With 0 bases removed from V and 0 bases from J, the gap between germline ends came to 7 bases. CDR3 region: CASSLAAGSTDTQYF. The DNA for the CDR3 is TGTGCCAGCAGCTTAGCGGCGGGGAGCACAGATACGCAGTATTTT.

CDR3 region: CASSQTRSGANVLTF. Written as DNA, the CDR3 is TGTGCCAGCAGCCAAACTCGGTCTGGGGCCAACGTCCTGACTTTC. The chain recombines TRBV16 with TRBJ2-6; D not resolved. Trimming stripped 2 bases from V and 1 base from J, with 6 bases between. CDR1 is KGHSY, CDR2 FQNENV, per germline. The CDR3 runs to 15 residues.

The chain employs TRBV9 and TRBJ2-7, with TRBD2 matching over 13 bases. Germline CDR1 is SGDLS and CDR2 is YYNGEE. Germline trimming cut 3 bases from V and 6 bases from J; bases unmatched to any gene: 9. The CDR3 extends over 16 amino acids. The CDR3 DNA reads TGTGCCAGCAGCGGGACTAGCGGGAGTTTTAAAGGCGAGCAGTACTTC. Amino acid sequence: CASSGTSGSFKGEQYF.